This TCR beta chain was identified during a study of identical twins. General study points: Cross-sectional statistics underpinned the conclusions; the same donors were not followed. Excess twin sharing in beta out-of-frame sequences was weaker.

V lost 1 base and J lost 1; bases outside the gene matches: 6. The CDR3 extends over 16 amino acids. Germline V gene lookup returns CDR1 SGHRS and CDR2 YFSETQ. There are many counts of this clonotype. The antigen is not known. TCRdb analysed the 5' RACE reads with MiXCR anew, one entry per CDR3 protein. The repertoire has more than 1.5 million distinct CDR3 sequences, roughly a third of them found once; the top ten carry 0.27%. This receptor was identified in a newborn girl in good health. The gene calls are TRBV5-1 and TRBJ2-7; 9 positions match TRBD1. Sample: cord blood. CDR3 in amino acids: CASSLTGQGFSYEQYF. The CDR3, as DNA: TGCGCCAGCAGCTTGACCGGACAGGGGTTTTCCTACGAGCAGTACTTC.